The clone carrying this T cell receptor beta chain was found once. V lost 3 bases and J lost 10, with 18 bases in between. Per germline, CDR1 MNHNS and CDR2 SASEGT. This CDR3 spans 15 amino acids. The sample is drawn from a study of coeliac disease. Measured with immunoSEQ multiplex PCR; TCRdb has only the in-frame clones, and not every one. Among 6,800 or so clones listed, around 69% were seen once. The V gene is TRBV6-1, the J gene TRBJ1-4; D might be TRBD1 (6 bases). The TCR comes from a man aged 25 to 40 with celiac disease. Sample: lamina propria lymphocytes from the gut. The CDR3 bases are TGTGCCAGCAGTGAGGTGTGGGGGCGGGTGGTAAAACTGTTTTTT. The encoded protein is CASSEVWGRVVKLFF.